This TCR beta chain originates from a study of cytomegalovirus exposure and HLA in healthy donors. The wider study: Earlier work reported 117 million unique TCR beta sequences from about 179 million T cells.

A few counts support this clone. No antigen is known for it. The PCR made use of 60 Vbeta and 13 Jbeta primers. TCRdb's table, derived via immunoSEQ multiplex PCR, lists solely in-frame clones and lacks some. The sample contains 140,000 to 150,000 clones, 9.7% of which appear only once. Findings and limits, study-wide: As immune exposure information, only CMV serostatus was available. Trimming of TCR beta V- and J-genes showed a link, identified in a later analysis, to a missense DCLRE1C variant.

What was sequenced was PBMCs. The TCR originated in a man between 45 and 60 years old in good health and CMV-seronegative.

The chain's CDR3 is CASGDRGINYGYTF. CDR3 nucleotide sequence: TGCGCCAGCGGGGACAGGGGTATCAACTATGGCTACACCTTC. The chain joins TRBV23-1 to TRBJ1-2, with 10 bases identical to TRBD1. TRBV23-1 is flagged as an ORF with uncertain function. V lost 8 bases, J lost 2 bases, and 5 bases stayed unmatched. The CDR3 runs 14 residues.